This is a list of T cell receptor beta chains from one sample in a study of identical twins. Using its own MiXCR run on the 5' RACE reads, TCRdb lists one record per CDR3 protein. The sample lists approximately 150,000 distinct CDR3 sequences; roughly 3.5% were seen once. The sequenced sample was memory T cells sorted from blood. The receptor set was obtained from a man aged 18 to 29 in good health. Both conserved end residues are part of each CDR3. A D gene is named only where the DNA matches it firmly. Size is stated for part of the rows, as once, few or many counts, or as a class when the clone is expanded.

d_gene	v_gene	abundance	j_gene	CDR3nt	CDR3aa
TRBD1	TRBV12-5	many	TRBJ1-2	TGTGCTAGTGGTACTCCGGGACAGGGTGGTGGCTACACCTTC	CASGTPGQGGGYTF
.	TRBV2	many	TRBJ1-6	TGTGCCAGCCGTAGACAGGATAATTCACCCCTCCACTTT	CASRRQDNSPLHF
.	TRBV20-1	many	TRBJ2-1	TGCAGTGCCTTTGCCGGGCTCTTTCGCGAGTTCTTC	CSAFAGLFREFF
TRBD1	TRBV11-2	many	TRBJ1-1	TGTGCCAGCAGCTTAGTAAAAGGGGGCATTACTGAAGCTTTCTTT	CASSLVKGGITEAFF
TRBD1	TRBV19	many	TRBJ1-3	TGTGCCAGTAGTATCCCTCGGACAGGGGGAAACACCATATATTTT	CASSIPRTGGNTIYF
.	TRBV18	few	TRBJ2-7	TGTGCCAGCTCACCACCCAACGACTACGAGCAGTACTTC	CASSPPNDYEQYF
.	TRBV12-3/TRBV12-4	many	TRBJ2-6	TGTGCCAGCAGTTTGAGGGCTGGGGCCAACGTCCTGACTTTC	CASSLRAGANVLTF
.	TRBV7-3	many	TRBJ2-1	TGTGCCAGCAGCTTATTTGGTGGAAGGGAGTACAATGAGCAGTTCTTC	CASSLFGGREYNEQFF
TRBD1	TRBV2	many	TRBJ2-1	TGTGCCAGCAGTGTCCAGGGGGAAACAAATGAGCAGTTCTTC	CASSVQGETNEQFF
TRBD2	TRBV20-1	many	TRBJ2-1	TGCAGTGCTAAGGTGGATAGCGGGTTTTTAGAGCAGTTCTTC	CSAKVDSGFLEQFF
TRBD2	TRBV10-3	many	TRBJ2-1	TGTGCCATCAGTGAGTCGGGCGGGAGTACTGAGTTCTTC	CAISESGGSTEFF
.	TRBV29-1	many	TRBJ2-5	TGCAGCGTTTTAGTAGGGGGGGAGACCCAGTACTTC	CSVLVGGETQYF
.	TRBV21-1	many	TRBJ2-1	TGTGCAAAAGCAAGACTACCCTACAATGAGCAGTTCTTC	CAKARLPYNEQFF
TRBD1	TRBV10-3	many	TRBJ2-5	TGTGCCATCAGTGGGGGGACAGGGGTCATTGATGAGACCCAGTACTTC	CAISGGTGVIDETQYF
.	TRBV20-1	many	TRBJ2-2	TGCAGTGCTAGGGCGACCCAGGGGTACACCGGGGAGCTGTTTTTT	CSARATQGYTGELFF
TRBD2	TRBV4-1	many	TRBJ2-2	TGCGCCAGCAGCCAACGAACTAGCGGAGCGAACACCGGGGAGCTGTTTTTT	CASSQRTSGANTGELFF
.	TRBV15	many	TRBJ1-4	TGTGCCACCAGCAGAGAGAATGAAAAACTGTTTTTT	CATSRENEKLFF
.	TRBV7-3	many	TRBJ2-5	TGTGCCAGCAGCTTAGAAGGGGGGAGCCCGGAGACCCAGTACTTC	CASSLEGGSPETQYF
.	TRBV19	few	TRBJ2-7	TGTGCCAGTAGTATGGCCTCGGCGATCGGCGAGCAGTACTTC	CASSMASAIGEQYF
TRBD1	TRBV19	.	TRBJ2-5	TGTGCCAGTACCATAACAGGGGGTGCGGAGACCCAGTACTTC	CASTITGGAETQYF
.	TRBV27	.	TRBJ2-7	TGTGCCAGCAGTCTTGGGCAGGGGGGTGCCTACGAGCAGTACTTC	CASSLGQGGAYEQYF
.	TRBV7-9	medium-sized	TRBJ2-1	TGTGCCAGCCGGACAGACTACAATGAGCAGTTCTTC	CASRTDYNEQFF
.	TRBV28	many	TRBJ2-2	TGCGCCAGCAGCCCCCTGGGGCCCGGGGAGCTGTTTTTT	CASSPLGPGELFF
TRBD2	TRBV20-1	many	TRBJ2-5	TGCAGTGCTAGACCCCTACTAGCGGGAGGGAAAGAGACCCAGTACTTC	CSARPLLAGGKETQYF
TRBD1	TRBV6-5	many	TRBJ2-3	TGTGCCAGCAGTTCCGGGACAGGCTTGGGAGCGGATACGCAGTATTTT	CASSSGTGLGADTQYF
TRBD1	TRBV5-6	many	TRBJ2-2	TGTGCCACCGCGGAGGCAGGGGGCGCGGGCACCGGGGAGCTGTTTTTT	CATAEAGGAGTGELFF
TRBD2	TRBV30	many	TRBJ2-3	TGTGCCTGGAGGGACGGACTAGCGAGGACAGATACGCAGTATTTT	CAWRDGLARTDTQYF
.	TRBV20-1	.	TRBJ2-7	TGCAGTGCTAGGGGAGCGGAGCAGAGCTACGAGCAGTACTTC	CSARGAEQSYEQYF
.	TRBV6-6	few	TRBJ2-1	TGTGCCAGCAGTACCCTCCGGGTCAATGAGCAGTTCTTC	CASSTLRVNEQFF
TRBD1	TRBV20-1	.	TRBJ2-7	TGCAGTGCTAGAGATGACAGGACAGGCAGGTTC	CSARDDRTGRF
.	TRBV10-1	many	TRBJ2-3	TGCGCCAGCAGTGAGGACACCAGCGCAGATACGCAGTATTTT	CASSEDTSADTQYF
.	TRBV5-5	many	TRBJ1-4	TGTGCCAGCAGCTGGACGATTGAAAAACTGTTTTTT	CASSWTIEKLFF
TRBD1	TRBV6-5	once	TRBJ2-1	TGTGCCAGCAGTTACGAGGGGGCGGGTGAGCAGTTCTTC	CASSYEGAGEQFF
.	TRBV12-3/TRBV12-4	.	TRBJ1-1	TGTGCCAGCAGTTTTGGAAGGCAGTTGAACACTGAAGCTTTCTTT	CASSFGRQLNTEAFF
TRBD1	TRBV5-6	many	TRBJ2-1	TGTGCCAGCAGGCATTGGGACAGGGGACAGCAGTTCTTC	CASRHWDRGQQFF
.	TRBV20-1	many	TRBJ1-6	TGCAGTGCTAGAGATTCATTGGGGGGCCCAAGCTCCTATAATTCACCCCTCCACTTT	CSARDSLGGPSSYNSPLHF
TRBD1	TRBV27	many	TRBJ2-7	TGTGCCACCGGGACAGTAATCTACGAGCAGTACTTC	CATGTVIYEQYF
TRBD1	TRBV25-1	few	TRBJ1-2	TGTGCCAGCAGAAAAAAAGGGACAGCCTATGGCTACACCTTC	CASRKKGTAYGYTF
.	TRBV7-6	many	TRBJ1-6	TGTGCCAGCAGCTTAGAAGCAAATTCACCCCTCCACTTT	CASSLEANSPLHF
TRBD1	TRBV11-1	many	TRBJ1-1	TGTGCCAGCAGCTTAGGGCAGGGGGCTGCCTGGAACACTGAAGCTTTCTTT	CASSLGQGAAWNTEAFF
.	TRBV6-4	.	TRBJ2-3	TGTGCCAGCAGCGTCCAAGGGGGCACAGATACGCAGTATTTT	CASSVQGGTDTQYF
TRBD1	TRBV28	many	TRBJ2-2	TGTGCCAGCACTGACAGGGCTGGGGAGCTGTTTTTT	CASTDRAGELFF
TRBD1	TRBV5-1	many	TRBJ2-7	TGCGCCAGCAGCCTACTGACAGGGACCTACGAGCAGTACTTC	CASSLLTGTYEQYF
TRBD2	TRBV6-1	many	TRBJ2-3	TGTGCCAGCAGACCGACCTTACTAGCGGGAAATACATATACGCAGTATTTT	CASRPTLLAGNTYTQYF
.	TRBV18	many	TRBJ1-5	TGTGCCAGCTCACTGAATCAGGGCTCCGGGGAGCCCCAGCATTTT	CASSLNQGSGEPQHF
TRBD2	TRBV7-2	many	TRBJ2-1	TGTGCCAGCAGCATTAATCCCAGCGGGAGTTGGTACAATGAGCAGTTCTTC	CASSINPSGSWYNEQFF
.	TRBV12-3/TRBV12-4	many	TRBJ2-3	TGTGCCAGCGCCAAATCAGGACAGACCTTCTTTGATACGCAGTATTTT	CASAKSGQTFFDTQYF
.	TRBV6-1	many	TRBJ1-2	TGTGCCAGCAGCGAACCCTATAGCTACACCTTC	CASSEPYSYTF
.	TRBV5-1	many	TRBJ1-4	TGCGCCAGCAGCTTCTACACGGGCGCCGAAAAACTGTTTTTT	CASSFYTGAEKLFF
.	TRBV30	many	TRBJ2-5	TGTGCCTGGAGTGTGGTCCGACGGGGGGAGACCCAGTACTTC	CAWSVVRRGETQYF
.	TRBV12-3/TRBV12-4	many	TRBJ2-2	TGTGCCAGCACCACTGGGGGGGAGCTGTTTTTT	CASTTGGELFF
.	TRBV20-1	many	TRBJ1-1	TGCAGTGCTAGAGTGGCAGGGCCCACTGAAGCTTTCTTT	CSARVAGPTEAFF
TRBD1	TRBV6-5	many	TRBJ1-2	TGTGCCAGCAGTTACAGACAGGGGACTCGGGCAAACTATGGCTACACCTTC	CASSYRQGTRANYGYTF
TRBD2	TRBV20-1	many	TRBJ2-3	TGCAGTGCTGGGGACTACTCTAGCACAGATACGCAGTATTTT	CSAGDYSSTDTQYF
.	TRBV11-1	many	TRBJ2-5	TGTGCCAGCAGCCCCCGGACAAACCAAGAGACCCAGTACTTC	CASSPRTNQETQYF
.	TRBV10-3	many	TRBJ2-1	TGTGCCATCAGGCCTGACAGCTCTTCCTACAATGAGCAGTTCTTC	CAIRPDSSSYNEQFF